This passage covers 12 T cell receptor beta chains from one sample sequenced in a study of T-cell memory formation after mild COVID-19. From the 5' RACE reads, TCRdb called clonotypes with MiXCR, one entry per CDR3 protein. The table has hundreds of thousands of distinct CDR3 sequences, 20% to 30% seen once. The sample was PBMCs or a T cell subset sorted from them (not recorded which). The receptor source for this set is an adult woman who had mild COVID-19 (a few samples of this study predate the infection). Cell type and time point are not known.

This rearrangement joins TRBV11-3 to TRBJ2-7, with TRBD2 identical over 7 bases. With 5 bases clipped from V and 0 bases from J, the junction kept 13 bases outside the gene matches. There are 17 residues in the CDR3. Germline assignment: CDR1 SGHNT and CDR2 YENEEA. The DNA for the CDR3 is TGTGCCAGCAGCACCCTGCACGGCGGGAGAACCTCCTACGAGCAGTACTTC. This sequence encodes CASSTLHGGRTSYEQYF.

This clonotype was picked up one time. The gene calls are TRBV9 and TRBJ2-1; unclear D gene. Per the germline V gene, CDR1 is SGDLS and CDR2 is YYNGEE. This CDR3 comprises 16 residues. Trimming took 0 bases from V and 0 from J, leaving 10 bases between them. The DNA for the CDR3 is TGTGCCAGCAGCGTAGACGGTACCGTCTCCTACAATGAGCAGTTCTTC. Residues: CASSVDGTVSYNEQFF. Complete variable domain (other parts from reference TRBV9 and TRBJ2-1): DSGVTQTPKHLITATGQRVTLRCSPRSGDLSVYWYQQSLDQGLQFLIQYYNGEERAKGNILERFSAQQFPDLHSELNLSSLELGDSALYFCASSVDGTVSYNEQFFGPGTRLTVL.

CDR3 DNA: TGTGCCAGTAGTACCGGACTAGCGGGGGTTTACAATGAGCAGTTCTTC. Translation gives CASSTGLAGVYNEQFF. This chain joins TRBV19 and TRBJ2-1; 13 bases map to TRBD2. From germline, CDR1 is LNHDA and CDR2 SQIVND (reference sequence). The CDR3 runs 16 residues. With 4 bases clipped from V and 4 bases from J, the junction kept 4 bases outside the gene matches.

The V call is TRBV27, the J call TRBJ2-1, with 8 bases fitting TRBD2. CDR3 length: 19 amino acids. Trimming cost V 2 bases and J 6 bases; bases outside gene matches: 18. CDR1 MNHEY and CDR2 SMNVEV come from the germline V gene (reference sequence). The CDR3 is CASSLEPLAPGGPTNEQFF. The CDR3 nucleotides are TGTGCCAGCAGTTTAGAACCACTTGCGCCGGGAGGGCCGACCAATGAGCAGTTCTTC.

This clonotype came up a few times. The chain recombines TRBV7-8 with TRBJ2-3, with a tentative D call TRBD2 (6 bases). V was pared by 3 bases and J by 4 bases, with 11 bases between. The CDR3 contains 14 residues. Germline V gene lookup returns CDR1 SGHVS and CDR2 FQNEAQ. The CDR3 DNA follows: TGTGCCAGCAGCTTGGCTAGCGACGCAGATACGCAGTATTTT. Translated: CASSLASDADTQYF.

The chain has TRBV7-2 and TRBJ2-1, with D tentatively TRBD2 (7 bases). In germline, CDR1 is SGHTA, CDR2 FQGNSA. The CDR3 length is 22 residues. V lost 0 bases, J lost 7 bases, and 34 bases lay in between. The CDR3 here is CASSLAGRGARLAVQEWNEQFF. Written as DNA, the CDR3 is TGTGCCAGCAGCTTAGCGGGTCGGGGGGCGCGGCTAGCGGTACAGGAATGGAATGAGCAGTTCTTC.

This clonotype came up a few times. V gene TRBV7-9 combines with J gene TRBJ2-7; no firm D call. V was cut by 7 bases and J by 5 bases, with 12 bases left in between. Germline CDR1 and CDR2: SEHNR and FQNEAQ (reference sequence). The CDR3 covers 12 residues. CDR3 residues: CASTDRGHEQYF. The CDR3 DNA sequence: TGTGCCAGCACAGACCGTGGGCACGAGCAGTACTTC.

This clonotype has more than one count but fewer than ten. The chain joins TRBV20-1 to TRBJ1-2; no clear D. Trimming shortened V by 6 bases and J by 6 bases, and 17 bases separated the two germline ends. CDR1 is DFQATT and CDR2 is SNEGSKA in the germline V gene (reference sequence). The CDR3 loop spans 13 amino acids. The CDR3 DNA sequence: TGCAGTGCCAACAAGGGCCGGGTTCATGGCTACACCTTC. Translating it yields CSANKGRVHGYTF.

This rearrangement joins TRBV7-9 to TRBJ2-1; D is undetermined. Germline assignment: CDR1 SEHNR and CDR2 FQNEAQ (reference sequence). Trimming removed 0 bases at V and 2 bases at J, with 8 bases between. This CDR3 region has 15 residues. In DNA form, the CDR3 reads TGTGCCAGCAGCTTAGCGTTCGGACCCTACAATGAGCAGTTCTTC. Its translation is CASSLAFGPYNEQFF.

The chain has TRBV11-2 and TRBJ2-1; TRBD2 aligns across 11 bases. Trimming took 5 bases from V and 7 from J; bases not matched to a gene: 10. The CDR3 runs 16 residues. Germline V lookup: CDR1 SGHAT, CDR2 FQNNGV. The chain's CDR3 is CASSPLAGGRLNEQFF. The CDR3 DNA follows: TGTGCCAGCAGCCCATTAGCGGGGGGGCGCTTGAATGAGCAGTTCTTC.

This clonotype was seen more than once but under ten times. V is TRBV12-3 or TRBV12-4 and J is TRBJ2-1, with no clear D. The CDR3 is 13 amino acids. V was pared by 1 base and J by 8 bases, with 9 bases between. The CDR3 coding sequence is TGTGCCAGCAGTTTAGTAGGGCTGGATGAGCAGTTCTTC. Translated: CASSLVGLDEQFF.

The V gene is TRBV9, the J gene TRBJ2-3, with D perhaps matching TRBD2 (6 bases). This CDR3 has 16 amino acids. CDR1 SGDLS and CDR2 YYNGEE come from the germline V gene. The V and J ends lost 0 bases and 0 bases respectively, with 11 bases between them. The CDR3 sequence is CASSVDIGTSTDTQYF. CDR3 DNA sequence: TGTGCCAGCAGCGTAGATATAGGGACTAGCACAGATACGCAGTATTTT.